A single sample gave rise to the 19 T cell receptor beta chains below, sequenced in a study of OX40 agonist ivuxolimab in advanced cancers. Using immunoSEQ multiplex PCR, the repertoire was profiled, and TCRdb retains in-frame clones only, with some absent. The sample lists about 80,000 clones; over 75% were seen once. The specimen comprised CD4+ or CD8+ T cells sorted from blood, sampled in a trial of the OX40 agonist ivuxolimab. The receptors derive from an adult with an advanced solid tumor such as melanoma, head and neck, liver or kidney cancer.

This chain joins TRBV19 and TRBJ1-5, with a possible D match to TRBD1 (6 bases). V lost 5 bases and J lost 5, with 16 bases in between. Germline loops: CDR1 LNHDA, CDR2 SQIVND (reference sequence). The CDR3 extends over 15 amino acids. For the CDR3, the DNA is TGTGCCAGTAGTGCCGCACAGGGTGTCTATCAGCCCCAGCATTTT. It translates to CASSAAQGVYQPQHF.

This sequence joins TRBV5-1 and TRBJ2-5; perhaps TRBD1 as D (7 bases). Germline CDR1 and CDR2: SGHRS and YFSETQ. With 6 bases removed from V and 1 base from J, the gap between germline ends came to 13 bases. The CDR3 spans 14 residues. This CDR3 reads CASKPGGIQETQYF. CDR3 DNA: TGCGCCAGCAAACCAGGGGGGATCCAAGAGACCCAGTACTTC.

J is TRBJ1-2 and V is TRBV14; no reliable D call. Trimming left V 1 base short and J 7 bases short, with 22 bases between. The CDR3 is 17 residues long. In germline, CDR1 is SGHDN, CDR2 FVKESK. The CDR3 loop reads CASSQAPHTGPRGGYTF. The CDR3 DNA reads TGTGCCAGCAGCCAAGCGCCCCATACCGGACCTCGGGGTGGCTACACCTTC. Drawing the rest from reference TRBV14 and TRBJ1-2, the complete variable domain is EAGVTQFPSHSVIEKGQTVTLRCDPISGHDNLYWYRRVMGKEIKFLLHFVKESKQDESGMPNNRFLAERTGGTYSTLKVQPAELEDSGVYFCASSQAPHTGPRGGYTFGSGTRLTVV.

The gene calls are TRBV19 and TRBJ1-1, with 10 bases identical to TRBD1. CDR1 and CDR2 (germline): LNHDA, SQIVND (reference sequence). The CDR3 has 14 amino acids. V lost 6 bases to trimming and J lost 2 bases; unmatched junction nucleotides: 3. The CDR3 nucleotides read TGTGCCAGTAGCGCGACAGGGGGCAACACTGAAGCTTTCTTT. Translation gives CASSATGGNTEAFF.

This chain links TRBV7-9 with TRBJ1-2; a possible D gene is TRBD1 (6 bases). The CDR3 runs to 14 residues. V lost 5 bases to trimming and J lost 5 bases, with 15 bases between them. In germline, CDR1 is SEHNR, CDR2 FQNEAQ (reference sequence). In nucleotides, the CDR3 is TGTGCCAGCAGCCCGGACAGTTCGCGGTATGGCTACACCTTC. This translates into CASSPDSSRYGYTF.

This clone was seen just once. The chain combines TRBV5-1 with TRBJ1-1; the D is unclear. The germline gives CDR1 SGHRS, CDR2 YFSETQ. The CDR3 covers 13 residues. V lost 0 bases and J 2 bases, leaving 5 bases between the germline ends. CDR3 DNA sequence: TGCGCCAGCAGCTTGGCCGGAAACACTGAAGCTTTCTTT. Its translation is CASSLAGNTEAFF.

The V and J genes are TRBV5-1 and TRBJ2-6; maybe TRBD1 (5 bases). V lost 9 bases to trimming and J lost 4 bases, with 17 bases between them. Germline-derived CDR1 and CDR2 are SGHRS and YFSETQ. The CDR3 runs 15 residues. Written as DNA, the CDR3 is TGCGCCACTACGACAGAAGGGCTCGGGGCCAACGTCCTGACTTTC. Translated, it gives CATTTEGLGANVLTF.

Written as DNA, the CDR3 is TGTGCCAGTAGTAAGGGGGAGTACTATGGCTACACCTTC. It is translated as CASSKGEYYGYTF. This chain links TRBV19 with TRBJ1-2, with D tentatively TRBD1 (6 bases). Between the trimmed V and J ends, which lost 4 bases and 3 bases, there was a span of 9 bases. This CDR3 is built from 13 residues. Germline assignment: CDR1 LNHDA and CDR2 SQIVND (reference sequence).

The V gene is TRBV9, the J gene TRBJ1-1, with a possible D match to TRBD1 (6 bases). The CDR3 is 13 amino acids. Per germline, CDR1 SGDLS and CDR2 YYNGEE. Trimming left V 1 base short and J 5 bases short, with 9 bases between. CDR3 DNA: TGTGCCAGCAGCGTAAGGGGGGGAACTGAAGCTTTCTTT. It specifies CASSVRGGTEAFF.

The rearrangement uses TRBV6-5 and TRBJ1-1; D gene uncertain. Trimming took off 0 bases at V and 5 bases at J, with 13 bases between the two ends. CDR1 and CDR2 from the germline V gene are MNHEY and SVGAGI. This CDR3 comprises 15 residues. The CDR3 is CASSYSIAGTTEAFF. The CDR3 region has the DNA TGTGCCAGCAGTTACTCGATAGCCGGAACAACTGAAGCTTTCTTT.

CDR3 nucleotides: TGTGCCAGCAGCTTAGGGTTTATAGGAGCAGGGGTCAATTCACCCCTCCACTTT. Translated, it gives CASSLGFIGAGVNSPLHF. The gene calls are TRBV7-2 and TRBJ1-6, with D possibly matching TRBD1 (6 bases). Trimming stripped 1 base from V and 7 bases from J, with 20 bases between. The CDR3 sequence is 18 residues long. Germline CDR1 reads SGHTA; CDR2 reads FQGNSA.

The chain has TRBV5-1 and TRBJ2-1; TRBD2 aligns across 10 bases. Unmatched junction bases numbered 11, after V lost 4 bases and J lost 7 bases. Germline CDR1 reads SGHRS; CDR2 reads YFSETQ. The CDR3 has 16 residues. This chain's CDR3 is CASSIRSSGRNNEQFF. CDR3 nucleotides: TGCGCCAGCAGCATACGATCTAGCGGGAGAAATAATGAGCAGTTCTTC.

This chain uses TRBV7-9 with TRBJ2-5; 11 bases map to TRBD1. J lost 4 bases, V lost 5 bases, and 6 bases had no gene match. The germline gives CDR1 SEHNR, CDR2 FQNEAQ (reference sequence). This CDR3 is built from 15 residues. For the CDR3, the DNA is TGTGCCAGCAGCAAGGGACAGGGGGTAGGAGAGACCCAGTACTTC. Encoded protein: CASSKGQGVGETQYF. The full variable domain, completed using reference TRBV7-9 and TRBJ2-5, is DTGVSQNPRHKITKRGQNVTFRCDPISEHNRLYWYRQTLGQGPEFLTYFQNEAQLEKSRLLSDRFSAERPKGSFSTLEIQRTEQGDSAMYLCASSKGQGVGETQYFGPGTRLLVL.

This chain joins TRBV28 and TRBJ1-1; 8 bases map to TRBD1. V shed 3 bases and J 2 bases; nucleotides not matched to a gene: 5. CDR1 MDHEN and CDR2 SYDVKM come from the germline V gene. This CDR3 spans 15 amino acids. Here the CDR3 DNA reads TGTGCCAGCAGTTTCAGGGGGCGAGGAAACACTGAAGCTTTCTTT. Translated: CASSFRGRGNTEAFF.

This clone appeared once. The chain employs TRBV7-2 and TRBJ1-6; 11 bases map to TRBD1. Germline V lookup: CDR1 SGHTA, CDR2 FQGNSA. The CDR3 totals 16 residues. Germline trimming cut 1 base from V and 8 bases from J; bases unmatched to any gene: 4. The CDR3 DNA is TGTGCCAGCAGCTTAGGGACAGGGGGCAGGGATTCACCCCTCCACTTT. It specifies CASSLGTGGRDSPLHF.

Only a few counts were recorded for this clone. The chain couples TRBV29-1 to TRBJ2-7; D uncertain. The CDR3 contains 12 residues. Germline CDR1 SQVTM, CDR2 ANQGSEA. V was shortened by 5 bases and J by 3 bases, with 11 bases between the two germline ends. CDR3: CSVKLWGYEQYF. For the CDR3, the DNA is TGCAGCGTTAAACTGTGGGGCTACGAGCAGTACTTC.

The chain has TRBV18 and TRBJ1-4; D is perhaps TRBD1 (5 bases). This CDR3 spans 12 amino acids. Trimming took off 5 bases at V and 8 bases at J, with 9 bases between the two ends. CDR1 is KGHSH, CDR2 LQKENI, per germline. The CDR3 sequence is CASSGTSEKLFF. The CDR3 DNA reads as TGTGCCAGCTCAGGGACGTCCGAAAAACTGTTTTTT.

J is TRBJ2-1 and V is TRBV12-2; TRBD2, the D gene given by the table, was not confirmed from the DNA. TRBV12-2 is a pseudogene segment. The CDR3 extends over 17 amino acids. The DNA of the CDR3 is TGTGCAAGTCGCCGAGGGAACCCGGGAGTATGGGGCAATGAGCAGTTCTTC. It is translated as CASRRGNPGVWGNEQFF.

This chain connects TRBV11-1 to TRBJ2-1; 10 nucleotides align to TRBD1. From germline, CDR1 is SGHAT and CDR2 FQDESV (reference sequence). Trimming at V came to 3 bases and at J to 5 bases, leaving 4 bases not matched to a gene. The CDR3 is 15 amino acids. Here the CDR3 reads CASSFPGQGNNEQFF. The CDR3 nucleotides read TGTGCCAGCAGCTTCCCGGGACAGGGGAACAATGAGCAGTTCTTC.